These 30 T cell receptor beta chains were sequenced from one sample in a study of blood T cell repertoires in COVID-19. The repertoire was sequenced with immunoSEQ multiplex PCR; TCRdb's copy has only in-frame clones and lacks some. The data show a few hundred thousand clones, with approximately 83% seen just once and roughly 2.2% held by the top ten. The sample was PBMCs or T cells enriched from blood (not recorded which). The receptors shown here come from a man aged 25-45 years who had recovered from COVID-19.

This clone occurred a few times. The V and J genes are TRBV7-2 and TRBJ2-1; maybe TRBD2 (6 bases). CDR1 is SGHTA, CDR2 FQGNSA, per germline. This CDR3 comprises 15 residues. V was trimmed by 1 base and J by 9 bases, leaving 16 bases between them. CDR3: CASSLVLALNGEQFF. Here the CDR3 DNA reads TGTGCCAGCAGCTTAGTACTAGCCCTAAACGGTGAGCAGTTCTTC.

The genes are TRBV21-1 and TRBJ2-7; the D call TRBD1 from the table was never checked on the DNA. TRBV21-1 counts as a pseudogene. The CDR3 consists of 15 residues. The CDR3, as DNA: TGTGCCAGCAGCAAAGTCAGGACAGGGTCCTACGAGCAGTACTTC. Translation: CASSKVRTGSYEQYF.

This clone was counted a single time. The rearrangement joins TRBV14 to TRBJ2-2; 12 nucleotides align to TRBD1. V was pared by 6 bases and J by 0 bases, with 14 bases of the junction left unmatched. This CDR3 has 20 residues. Germline V CDR1 and CDR2: SGHDN, FVKESK. CDR3 sequence reads: CASRGTDGTGGLPNTGELFF. The CDR3 DNA sequence: TGTGCCAGCAGGGGAACGGACGGGACAGGGGGCTTACCGAACACCGGGGAGCTGTTTTTT.

The sample holds one count of this clone. The V call is TRBV19, the J call TRBJ2-3; 11 bases line up with TRBD1. The CDR3 is 16 amino acids. The germline V gene has CDR1 LNHDA and CDR2 SQIVND (reference sequence). V lost 7 bases, J lost 0 bases, and 6 bases stayed unmatched. The DNA of the CDR3 is TGTGCCAGTAATTCCGGGACAGGGGGTAGCACAGATACGCAGTATTTT. The encoded protein is CASNSGTGGSTDTQYF.

The chain employs TRBV5-6 and TRBJ2-3, with D perhaps TRBD1 (5 bases). This CDR3 is 14 amino acids long. CDR1 is SGHDT and CDR2 is YYEEEE in the germline V gene. Trimming cost V 5 bases and J 3 bases, with 13 bases left between them. The CDR3 nucleotides are TGTGCCAGCAGAAAAAGGGGCAGTACAGATACGCAGTATTTT. Encoded protein: CASRKRGSTDTQYF. Full variable domain (rest looked up from reference TRBV5-6 and TRBJ2-3): DAGVTQSPTHLIKTRGQQVTLRCSPKSGHDTVSWYQQALGQGPQFIFQYYEEEERQRGNFPDRFSGHQFPNYSSELNVNALLLGDSALYLCASRKRGSTDTQYFGPGTRLTVL.

The chain links TRBV18 to TRBJ2-7, with no clear D. Per the germline V gene, CDR1 is KGHSH and CDR2 is LQKENI. This CDR3 has 15 residues. V gave up 3 bases and J gave up 0 bases, with 12 bases separating them. For the CDR3, the DNA is TGTGCCAGCTCACCCTTGGCGAGGAGCTCCTACGAGCAGTACTTC. It yields the protein CASSPLARSSYEQYF.

This chain connects TRBV6-5 to TRBJ1-1; D might be TRBD1 (6 bases). CDR3 size: 12 residues. Germline V gene sequence: CDR1 MNHEY, CDR2 SVGAGI. V was shortened by 7 bases and J by 6 bases, with 12 bases between the two germline ends. The CDR3 protein is CASKRGKAEAFF. The CDR3 region has the DNA TGTGCCAGCAAGAGGGGGAAGGCTGAAGCTTTCTTT.

V and J are TRBV19 and TRBJ2-1; 10 nucleotides line up with TRBD2. Trimming at V came to 4 bases and at J to 5 bases, leaving 5 bases not matched to a gene. The germline gives CDR1 LNHDA, CDR2 SQIVND (reference sequence). This CDR3 contains 15 residues. The CDR3 bases are TGTGCCAGTAGTAGGGGACTAGCGAGGGACAATGAGCAGTTCTTC. It is translated as CASSRGLARDNEQFF.

This chain joins TRBV14 and TRBJ2-5; the D gene is possibly TRBD2 (6 bases). The V end lost 2 bases, the J end lost 8 bases, and 15 bases lay between the germline ends. Looked up from germline, CDR1 is SGHDN and CDR2 is FVKESK. This CDR3 is 14 amino acids long. As DNA, the CDR3 is TGTGCCAGCAGCCAACCCGGGACTGGTGCCACCCAGTACTTC. Its translation: CASSQPGTGATQYF.

V and J are TRBV6-1 and TRBJ1-2, with D perhaps matching TRBD1 (5 bases). Germline assignment: CDR1 MNHNS and CDR2 SASEGT. The V end lost 0 bases, the J end lost 7 bases, and 12 bases lay between the germline ends. The CDR3 contains 14 residues. In nucleotides, the CDR3 is TGTGCCAGCAGTGAAGCAACAGGTTGGGGTGGCTACACCTTC. It is translated as CASSEATGWGGYTF.

The J gene is TRBJ2-1, the V gene TRBV11-3; tentative D call: TRBD2 (6 bases). The CDR3 is 16 residues long. The V gene lost 5 bases and the J gene lost 0 bases, with 14 bases spanning the gap. CDR1 is SGHNT, CDR2 YENEEA, per germline. The CDR3 nucleotides read TGTGCCAGCAGCGCTCAGCCGGGAGCCTCCTACAATGAGCAGTTCTTC. Translation gives CASSAQPGASYNEQFF.

In this sample, this clone turned up once. CDR3 protein: CASGQSSGGYEQYF. The CDR3 DNA is TGTGCCAGCGGGCAGTCAAGCGGGGGCTACGAGCAGTACTTC. The chain employs TRBV18 and TRBJ2-7; 8 bases align to TRBD2. In germline, CDR1 is KGHSH, CDR2 LQKENI. J was trimmed by 3 bases and V by 8 bases; bases with no gene match: 9. The CDR3 sequence is 14 residues long.

The chain joins TRBV27 to TRBJ1-4, with a possible D match to TRBD1 (5 bases). Germline CDR1 reads MNHEY; CDR2 reads SMNVEV (reference sequence). Trimming removed 5 bases at V and 3 bases at J, with 16 bases between. The CDR3 length is 16 residues. The chain's CDR3 is CASSAKIWGANEKLFF. For the CDR3, the DNA is TGTGCCAGCAGTGCCAAGATCTGGGGGGCTAATGAAAAACTGTTTTTT.

V gene TRBV4-3 combines with J gene TRBJ2-2; 10 nucleotides align to TRBD2. The CDR3 contains 16 residues. Per the germline V gene, CDR1 is LGHNA and CDR2 is YSLEER. V gave up 6 bases and J gave up 5 bases; unmatched junction bases: 9. CDR3 in amino acids: CASRRGASGGTGELFF. The CDR3 coding sequence is TGCGCCAGCAGAAGGGGGGCTAGCGGGGGTACCGGGGAGCTGTTTTTT.

The V and J genes are TRBV11-3 and TRBJ2-1; a weak D match, TRBD2 (5 bases). CDR3 length: 13 amino acids. V lost 4 bases and J lost 8, with 12 bases in between. Germline CDR1 is SGHNT and CDR2 is YENEEA. CDR3 amino acids: CASSSHAGYEQFF. In DNA form, the CDR3 reads TGTGCCAGCAGCTCTCATGCGGGTTATGAGCAGTTCTTC.

The V gene is TRBV5-1, the J gene TRBJ1-4, with 7 bases lining up with TRBD1. The V gene end was trimmed by 4 bases and the J gene end by 4 bases; junction bases not matched to a gene: 7. This CDR3 contains 15 residues. Germline values: CDR1 SGHRS, CDR2 YFSETQ. CDR3 sequence reads: CASSLSGGINEKLFF. DNA of the CDR3: TGCGCCAGCAGCCTGTCAGGGGGGATTAATGAAAAACTGTTTTTT.

This chain connects TRBV6-6 to TRBJ2-7; a weak D match, TRBD2 (5 bases). Germline V gene lookup returns CDR1 MNHNY and CDR2 SVGAGI (reference sequence). There are 13 residues in the CDR3. V was pared by 2 bases and J by 3 bases, with 8 bases between. The CDR3 nucleotides are TGTGCCAGCAGTTACGTCGCGGGCTACGAGCAGTACTTC. Its translation is CASSYVAGYEQYF.

The chain couples TRBV3-1 (or the pseudogene TRBV3-2) to TRBJ1-3, with D possibly TRBD1 on 5 matching bases. CDR1 is LGHDT and CDR2 is YNNKEL in the germline V gene (reference sequence). The CDR3 covers 18 residues. Trimming shortened V by 4 bases and J by 0 bases, and 19 bases separated the two germline ends. CDR3 loop: CASSLPTATLFSGNTIYF. The DNA of the CDR3 is TGTGCCAGCAGCCTTCCGACAGCCACCCTGTTCTCTGGAAACACCATATATTTT.

The J gene is TRBJ2-1, the V gene TRBV5-1, with 10 bases identical to TRBD1. CDR1 and CDR2 (germline): SGHRS, YFSETQ. V shed 0 bases, J shed 8 bases, and the junction held 2 bases outside the gene matches. The CDR3 has 14 residues. CDR3 residues: CASSLGQGAYEQFF. The CDR3 nucleotides read TGCGCCAGCAGCTTGGGACAGGGGGCGTATGAGCAGTTCTTC.

The table lists this clone with a few counts. This chain connects TRBV6-1 to TRBJ1-2; 8 bases fit TRBD1. Looked up from germline, CDR1 is MNHNS and CDR2 is SASEGT. The CDR3 extends over 15 amino acids. The trim removed 3 bases at V and 2 bases at J, leaving 5 bases unmatched. CDR3 nucleotides: TGTGCCAGCAGTGACCGGACAGGGTGGAACTATGGCTACACCTTC. Translated, it gives CASSDRTGWNYGYTF.

The genes are TRBV6-5 and TRBJ1-2, with TRBD1 matching 9 bases. CDR3 length equals 15 residues. Germline CDR1 is MNHEY and CDR2 is SVGAGI. After removal of 7 bases from V and 7 bases from J, the junction contained 13 bases not matched to a gene. The CDR3 sequence is CASTSLPGQGFGYTF. The CDR3 nucleotides are TGTGCCAGCACTTCTTTACCGGGACAGGGATTTGGCTACACCTTC.

The rearrangement joins TRBV27 to TRBJ1-5; TRBD1 might be the D (6 bases). Trimming left V 3 bases short and J 1 base short, with 13 bases between. CDR3 length equals 16 residues. Germline CDR1 and CDR2: MNHEY and SMNVEV (reference sequence). CDR3 protein: CASSFHTGISNQPQHF. DNA of the CDR3: TGTGCCAGCAGTTTCCACACAGGGATAAGCAATCAGCCCCAGCATTTT.

This clone was counted many times. The chain combines TRBV19 with TRBJ2-7; D perhaps matches TRBD2 (5 bases). Trimming removed 3 bases at V and 2 bases at J, with 23 bases between. The CDR3 is made up of 18 amino acids. Germline V gene sequence: CDR1 LNHDA, CDR2 SQIVND (reference sequence). The CDR3 sequence: CASSIGLLNRETAYEQYF. DNA for the CDR3: TGTGCCAGTAGTATCGGGCTACTCAATCGGGAAACTGCCTACGAGCAGTACTTC.

A note on this clone: Other nucleotide sequences in the sample specify the same CDR3. V and J are TRBV3-1 (or the pseudogene TRBV3-2) and TRBJ1-1; weak D call: TRBD1 (6 bases). CDR1 and CDR2 (germline): LGHDT, YNNKEL (reference sequence). This CDR3 has 14 residues. V shed 2 bases and J shed 1 base, with 8 bases lying between them. This chain's CDR3 is CASSQRGGNTEAFF. CDR3 nucleotides: TGTGCCAGCAGCCAAAGGGGGGGGAACACTGAAGCTTTCTTT.

DNA for the CDR3: TGCGCCAGCAGCTTGAAACTAGCGGGGGTTGAGACCCAGTACTTC. Protein sequence: CASSLKLAGVETQYF. The genes are TRBV5-1 and TRBJ2-5, with 11 bases lining up with TRBD2. The V gene end was trimmed by 1 base and the J gene end by 5 bases; junction bases not matched to a gene: 4. In germline, CDR1 is SGHRS, CDR2 YFSETQ. The CDR3 extends over 15 amino acids.

The V gene is TRBV4-3, the J gene TRBJ1-6; possible D gene TRBD1, 5 bases. Deletions cut 8 bases from V and 6 bases from J, with 11 bases between. Per germline, CDR1 LGHNA and CDR2 YSLEER. This CDR3 comprises 13 residues. The CDR3 DNA reads TGCGCCAGCGCCCGACAGCCTAATTCACCCCTCCACTTT. Its protein is CASARQPNSPLHF.

V and J are TRBV7-2 and TRBJ1-2; 8 bases fit TRBD1. The CDR3 is 15 residues long. V trimming: 5 bases; J trimming: 5 bases; junction bases outside the gene matches: 10. Per germline, CDR1 SGHTA and CDR2 FQGNSA. CDR3 protein: CASSPGTGQTYGYTF. The DNA of the CDR3 is TGTGCCAGCAGCCCCGGGACAGGCCAAACGTATGGCTACACCTTC.

The J gene is TRBJ1-5, the V gene TRBV18, with 7 positions matching TRBD1. There are 19 residues in the CDR3. The germline V gene has CDR1 KGHSH and CDR2 LQKENI. V dropped 0 bases and J dropped 0; count of bases not matched to a gene: 11. The chain's CDR3 is CASSPPLWEGQDSNQPQHF. Written as DNA, the CDR3 is TGTGCCAGCTCACCACCGCTATGGGAAGGACAGGATAGCAATCAGCCCCAGCATTTT.

The chain combines TRBV9 with TRBJ2-7; weak D call: TRBD2 (5 bases). The CDR3 length is 13 residues. Per germline, CDR1 SGDLS and CDR2 YYNGEE. V lost 4 bases and J lost 6, with 14 bases in between. The CDR3 loop is CASSKKLAGEQYF. The CDR3 coding sequence is TGTGCCAGCAGCAAAAAGCTGGCGGGCGAGCAGTACTTC.

The chain recombines TRBV29-1 with TRBJ1-1; possibly TRBD1 for D (6 bases). The V and J ends lost 4 bases and 0 bases respectively, with 18 bases between them. Germline V gives CDR1 SQVTM, CDR2 ANQGSEA. The CDR3 loop spans 16 amino acids. DNA of the CDR3: TGCAGCGTTGTGGGGACACAAAAAGGGGTGAACACTGAAGCTTTCTTT. This sequence encodes CSVVGTQKGVNTEAFF.